These T cell receptor beta chains were read from a single sample in a study of blood T cell repertoires in COVID-19. Measured with immunoSEQ multiplex PCR; TCRdb has only the in-frame clones, and not every one. This table holds a few hundred thousand clones, about 82% found once. The sequenced material came from peripheral blood. The receptors stem from a woman older than 75 with acute or convalescent COVID-19. CDR3s include the opening cysteine and the closing phenylalanine or tryptophan. A D gene is named only where the DNA matches it firmly. For some rows the clone size is stated as once, few or many, or as a class when expanded; others skip it.

v_call: TRBV4-2; d_call: NA; j_call: TRBJ1-5; clone_size: NA; cdr3_aa: CASSQETVNSNQPQHF; cdr3_nt: TGTGCCAGCAGCCAAGAAACAGTTAATAGCAATCAGCCCCAGCATTTT
v_call: TRBV2; d_call: TRBD2; j_call: TRBJ2-7; clone_size: NA; cdr3_aa: CASSERGGSPYEQYF; cdr3_nt: TGTGCCAGCAGTGAACGGGGGGGCAGCCCCTACGAGCAGTACTTC
v_call: TRBV5-1; d_call: NA; j_call: TRBJ1-6; clone_size: NA; cdr3_aa: CASSLDRPSGSPLHF; cdr3_nt: TGCGCCAGCAGCTTGGACAGGCCAAGCGGGTCACCCCTCCACTTT
v_call: TRBV11-2; d_call: TRBD1; j_call: TRBJ2-1; clone_size: NA; cdr3_aa: CASSGDRVGNEQFF; cdr3_nt: TGTGCCAGCAGCGGCGACAGGGTCGGCAATGAGCAGTTCTTC
v_call: TRBV10-3; d_call: NA; j_call: TRBJ2-1; clone_size: NA; cdr3_aa: CATSLGGYEQFF; cdr3_nt: TGTGCCACGTCCTTGGGGGGATACGAGCAGTTCTTC
v_call: TRBV9; d_call: TRBD2; j_call: TRBJ2-7; clone_size: NA; cdr3_aa: CASAYGTTREYEQYF; cdr3_nt: TGTGCCAGCGCCTATGGGACTACTAGAGAGTACGAGCAGTACTTC
v_call: TRBV7-2; d_call: NA; j_call: TRBJ1-2; clone_size: NA; cdr3_aa: CASSLGTTGTYGYTF; cdr3_nt: TGTGCCAGCAGCTTAGGGACCACAGGGACCTATGGCTACACCTTC
v_call: TRBV13; d_call: NA; j_call: TRBJ2-1; clone_size: NA; cdr3_aa: CASSLRSVTKNEQFF; cdr3_nt: TGTGCCAGCAGCTTAAGGTCCGTGACTAAGAATGAGCAGTTCTTC
v_call: TRBV7-6; d_call: TRBD1; j_call: TRBJ1-1; clone_size: NA; cdr3_aa: CASSLVGQGLNTEAFF; cdr3_nt: TGTGCCAGCAGCTTAGTAGGACAGGGATTGAACACTGAAGCTTTCTTT
v_call: TRBV7-2; d_call: NA; j_call: TRBJ1-1; clone_size: NA; cdr3_aa: CASSLGAGSRTFF; cdr3_nt: TGTGCCAGCAGCTTAGGGGCAGGGTCCAGGACTTTCTTT
v_call: TRBV19; d_call: NA; j_call: TRBJ2-7; clone_size: NA; cdr3_aa: CASIGTGKNEQYF; cdr3_nt: TGTGCCAGTATTGGCACAGGGAAGAACGAGCAGTACTTC
v_call: TRBV11-3; d_call: TRBD1; j_call: TRBJ1-1; clone_size: once; cdr3_aa: CASSLEAGGLQYTEAFF; cdr3_nt: TGTGCCAGCAGCTTAGAAGCAGGGGGATTACAGTACACTGAAGCTTTCTTT
v_call: TRBV28; d_call: NA; j_call: TRBJ2-7; clone_size: NA; cdr3_aa: CASSSSDRDSNEQYF; cdr3_nt: NA
v_call: TRBV13; d_call: NA; j_call: TRBJ1-4; clone_size: NA; cdr3_aa: CASSSGRMGNEKLFF; cdr3_nt: TGTGCCAGCAGCTCGGGGAGGATGGGTAATGAAAAACTGTTTTTT
v_call: TRBV19; d_call: NA; j_call: TRBJ1-4; clone_size: NA; cdr3_aa: CASSITGSGEKLFF; cdr3_nt: TGTGCCAGTAGTATAACAGGGTCCGGTGAAAAACTGTTTTTT
v_call: TRBV3-1/TRBV3-2; d_call: NA; j_call: TRBJ1-6; clone_size: NA; cdr3_aa: CASSQVGGGNNSPLHF; cdr3_nt: TGTGCCAGCAGCCAGGTCGGGGGGGGAAATAATTCACCCCTCCACTTT
v_call: TRBV9; d_call: NA; j_call: TRBJ2-1; clone_size: NA; cdr3_aa: CASGFGVDSSYNEQFF; cdr3_nt: TGTGCCAGCGGGTTCGGGGTAGATAGCTCCTACAATGAGCAGTTCTTC
v_call: TRBV7-9; d_call: TRBD1; j_call: TRBJ2-2; clone_size: NA; cdr3_aa: CASSLDGTGAGELFF; cdr3_nt: TGTGCCAGCAGCTTGGACGGGACAGGTGCCGGGGAGCTGTTTTTT
v_call: TRBV2; d_call: TRBD1; j_call: TRBJ1-2; clone_size: NA; cdr3_aa: CASSVTGVDGYTF; cdr3_nt: TGTGCCAGCAGTGTTACAGGGGTTGATGGCTACACCTTC
v_call: TRBV7-9; d_call: NA; j_call: TRBJ1-3; clone_size: NA; cdr3_aa: CASSLEAGAGNTIYF; cdr3_nt: TGTGCCAGCAGCTTAGAGGCGGGGGCAGGAAACACCATATATTTT
v_call: TRBV2; d_call: NA; j_call: TRBJ2-7; clone_size: NA; cdr3_aa: CASRREAAEQYF; cdr3_nt: TGTGCCAGCAGGAGAGAGGCTGCCGAGCAGTACTTC
v_call: TRBV12-3/TRBV12-4; d_call: NA; j_call: TRBJ2-7; clone_size: NA; cdr3_aa: CASSPGVEQYF; cdr3_nt: TGTGCCAGCAGCCCAGGGGTTGAGCAGTACTTC
v_call: TRBV4-3; d_call: NA; j_call: TRBJ1-3; clone_size: NA; cdr3_aa: CASSQDRAGSSGNTIYF; cdr3_nt: TGCGCCAGCAGCCAAGATCGAGCAGGTTCCTCTGGAAACACCATATATTTT
v_call: TRBV18; d_call: NA; j_call: TRBJ2-3; clone_size: NA; cdr3_aa: CASSPILGTDTQYF; cdr3_nt: TGTGCCAGCTCACCAATTCTCGGCACAGATACGCAGTATTTT
v_call: TRBV6-2/TRBV6-3; d_call: NA; j_call: TRBJ2-1; clone_size: NA; cdr3_aa: CASSQYDEQFF; cdr3_nt: TGTGCCAGCAGCCAATATGATGAGCAGTTCTTC
v_call: TRBV11-2; d_call: TRBD2; j_call: TRBJ2-7; clone_size: NA; cdr3_aa: CASSLEGLAGIYEQYF; cdr3_nt: TGTGCCAGCAGCTTAGAGGGACTAGCGGGAATCTACGAGCAGTACTTC
v_call: TRBV6-5; d_call: NA; j_call: TRBJ1-5; clone_size: NA; cdr3_aa: CASSKGGNQPQHF; cdr3_nt: TGTGCCAGCTCGAAGGGGGGCAATCAGCCCCAGCATTTT
v_call: TRBV7-7; d_call: NA; j_call: TRBJ2-1; clone_size: NA; cdr3_aa: CASSPGGPEQFF; cdr3_nt: TGTGCTAGCAGCCCCGGGGGGCCTGAGCAGTTCTTC
v_call: TRBV30; d_call: TRBD2; j_call: TRBJ2-1; clone_size: once; cdr3_aa: CAWSGLAGFGEQFF; cdr3_nt: TGTGCCTGGTCAGGGCTAGCGGGATTCGGTGAGCAGTTCTTC
v_call: TRBV3-1/TRBV3-2; d_call: TRBD1; j_call: TRBJ1-4; clone_size: NA; cdr3_aa: CATATGPNEKLFF; cdr3_nt: TGTGCCACCGCGACAGGGCCTAATGAAAAACTGTTTTTT
v_call: TRBV18; d_call: TRBD1; j_call: TRBJ1-5; clone_size: NA; cdr3_aa: CASSPPGQSGQPQHF; cdr3_nt: TGTGCCAGCTCACCCCCGGGACAGTCCGGTCAGCCCCAGCATTTT
v_call: TRBV7-3; d_call: NA; j_call: TRBJ1-4; clone_size: NA; cdr3_aa: CASSTGRANEKLFF; cdr3_nt: TGTGCCAGCAGCACAGGGAGGGCTAATGAAAAACTGTTTTTT
v_call: TRBV10-1; d_call: NA; j_call: TRBJ1-2; clone_size: NA; cdr3_aa: CASSESRQGFGYTF; cdr3_nt: TGCGCCAGCAGTGAGTCGAGGCAGGGCTTTGGCTACACCTTC
v_call: TRBV7-6; d_call: NA; j_call: TRBJ2-7; clone_size: NA; cdr3_aa: CASSLRGVGYEQYF; cdr3_nt: TGTGCCAGCAGCTTAAGAGGAGTCGGCTACGAGCAGTACTTC
v_call: TRBV23-1; d_call: NA; j_call: TRBJ1-2; clone_size: NA; cdr3_aa: CASTAAGTVYGYTF; cdr3_nt: TGCGCCAGCACCGCCGCGGGGACGGTCTATGGCTACACCTTC
v_call: TRBV19; d_call: NA; j_call: TRBJ2-2; clone_size: few; cdr3_aa: CASNPGGWNTGELFF; cdr3_nt: TGTGCCAGCAATCCTGGGGGGTGGAACACCGGGGAGCTGTTTTTT
v_call: TRBV27; d_call: TRBD1; j_call: TRBJ1-2; clone_size: NA; cdr3_aa: CASSLSPGTGQYYGYTF; cdr3_nt: TGTGCCAGCAGTTTATCCCCCGGGACAGGGCAGTACTATGGCTACACCTTC
v_call: TRBV14; d_call: NA; j_call: TRBJ2-1; clone_size: NA; cdr3_aa: CASSQEGGEQFF; cdr3_nt: TGTGCCAGCAGCCAAGAGGGAGGTGAGCAGTTCTTC
v_call: TRBV19; d_call: NA; j_call: TRBJ2-5; clone_size: NA; cdr3_aa: CASSTPLDRQETQYF; cdr3_nt: TGTGCCAGTAGTACCCCCCTGGACAGACAAGAGACCCAGTACTTC
v_call: TRBV3-1/TRBV3-2; d_call: NA; j_call: TRBJ1-6; clone_size: NA; cdr3_aa: CASSLNVYRDSNSPLHF; cdr3_nt: TGTGCCAGCAGCCTGAACGTTTACCGGGACTCAAATTCACCCCTCCACTTT
v_call: TRBV15; d_call: NA; j_call: TRBJ2-2; clone_size: NA; cdr3_aa: CATSRGLQGLFF; cdr3_nt: TGTGCCACCAGCAGAGGCCTCCAGGGGCTGTTTTTT
v_call: TRBV6-5; d_call: NA; j_call: TRBJ2-5; clone_size: NA; cdr3_aa: CASRDLGRETQYF; cdr3_nt: TGTGCCAGCAGAGACTTAGGGAGGGAGACCCAGTACTTC
v_call: TRBV18; d_call: NA; j_call: TRBJ2-3; clone_size: once; cdr3_aa: CASSEYTGRDTDTQYF; cdr3_nt: TGTGCCAGCTCAGAATATACAGGGAGGGATACAGATACGCAGTATTTT
v_call: TRBV3-1/TRBV3-2; d_call: NA; j_call: TRBJ1-5; clone_size: NA; cdr3_aa: CASSQGMGGGQPQHF; cdr3_nt: TGTGCCAGCAGCCAGGGTATGGGGGGGGGTCAGCCCCAGCATTTT
v_call: TRBV14; d_call: TRBD1; j_call: TRBJ1-2; clone_size: NA; cdr3_aa: CASSRGTGIGYTF; cdr3_nt: TGTGCCAGCAGCCGCGGGACAGGGATTGGCTACACCTTC
v_call: TRBV30; d_call: TRBD1; j_call: TRBJ1-5; clone_size: NA; cdr3_aa: CAWSGGTGASLGNQPQHF; cdr3_nt: TGTGCCTGGAGTGGGGGGACAGGGGCGTCCTTGGGCAATCAGCCCCAGCATTTT
v_call: TRBV3-1/TRBV3-2; d_call: TRBD2; j_call: TRBJ2-4; clone_size: NA; cdr3_aa: CASSSFSGGDIQYF; cdr3_nt: TGTGCCAGCAGCTCTTTCTCGGGGGGTGACATTCAGTACTTC
v_call: TRBV7-2; d_call: NA; j_call: TRBJ1-5; clone_size: NA; cdr3_aa: CASSLALIGQPQHF; cdr3_nt: TGTGCCAGCAGCTTAGCCCTAATTGGTCAGCCCCAGCATTTT
v_call: TRBV6-1; d_call: NA; j_call: TRBJ1-2; clone_size: NA; cdr3_aa: CASSERLDGYTF; cdr3_nt: TGTGCCAGCAGTGAAAGACTTGATGGCTACACCTTC
v_call: TRBV19; d_call: TRBD1; j_call: TRBJ1-2; clone_size: NA; cdr3_aa: CASSIVSGQIRYTF; cdr3_nt: TGTGCCAGTAGTATCGTTTCGGGACAGATCCGCTACACCTTC
v_call: TRBV28; d_call: NA; j_call: TRBJ1-5; clone_size: NA; cdr3_aa: CASTTVGGGSRVSNQPQHF; cdr3_nt: TGTGCCAGCACCACCGTGGGGGGGGGCTCAAGGGTTAGCAATCAGCCCCAGCATTTT
v_call: TRBV5-1; d_call: NA; j_call: TRBJ2-5; clone_size: few; cdr3_aa: CASSLATPLVETQYF; cdr3_nt: TGCGCCAGCAGCTTGGCAACTCCGCTCGTGGAGACCCAGTACTTC
v_call: TRBV6-5; d_call: NA; j_call: TRBJ1-2; clone_size: NA; cdr3_aa: CASSYMAGGYGYTF; cdr3_nt: TGTGCCAGCAGTTACATGGCAGGTGGCTATGGCTACACCTTC
v_call: TRBV27; d_call: NA; j_call: TRBJ1-6; clone_size: once; cdr3_aa: CASSSENSPLHF; cdr3_nt: TGTGCCAGCAGTTCGGAGAATTCACCCCTCCACTTT
v_call: TRBV27; d_call: TRBD1; j_call: TRBJ1-1; clone_size: NA; cdr3_aa: CASSPTGGFETEAFF; cdr3_nt: TGTGCCAGCAGTCCGACAGGGGGCTTTGAAACTGAAGCTTTCTTT
v_call: TRBV3-1/TRBV3-2; d_call: NA; j_call: TRBJ2-7; clone_size: NA; cdr3_aa: CASSQVSGGLSYEQYF; cdr3_nt: TGTGCCAGCAGCCAAGTAAGTGGGGGACTCTCCTACGAGCAGTACTTC
v_call: TRBV7-9; d_call: NA; j_call: TRBJ2-5; clone_size: once; cdr3_aa: CASSLGLQGQETQYF; cdr3_nt: TGTGCCAGCAGCTTAGGATTACAGGGCCAAGAGACCCAGTACTTC
v_call: TRBV9; d_call: NA; j_call: TRBJ1-5; clone_size: NA; cdr3_aa: CASSVRVNQPQHF; cdr3_nt: TGTGCCAGCAGCGTCAGGGTAAATCAGCCCCAGCATTTT
v_call: TRBV6-6; d_call: NA; j_call: TRBJ1-2; clone_size: NA; cdr3_aa: CASSPSPTEQNYGYTF; cdr3_nt: TGTGCCAGCAGTCCCTCTCCGACAGAGCAGAACTATGGCTACACCTTC
v_call: TRBV6-5; d_call: TRBD2; j_call: TRBJ2-3; clone_size: NA; cdr3_aa: CASKGTSGSPTQYF; cdr3_nt: TGTGCCAGCAAGGGGACTAGCGGGAGTCCTACGCAGTATTTT